This T cell receptor beta chain derives from a study of shared clonotypes between healthy human individuals. A deep-level run was used for the assay. The method was immunoSEQ multiplex PCR; TCRdb's version includes in-frame clones alone and lacks a portion of them. The table records more than 550,000 clones, 90% of them present only once. Remarks on this clone: Its antigen is unidentified. This likely traces to a read error, being one base from a far larger clone.

General study results and limits: Shared across a few donors were around 5% of the naive CD4 clonotypes. Enrolling few donors narrowed the genetic and exposure-history diversity that was represented.

The ends lost 6 bases at V and 3 bases at J; junction bases unmatched: 4. CDR1 and CDR2 (germline): MNHEY, SMNVEV (reference sequence). There are 15 residues in the CDR3. This TCR derives from a man younger than 30 in good health. Some clones in this sample may be carry-over from other donors' samples. The V gene is TRBV27, the J gene TRBJ2-1; TRBD1 agrees at 11 bases. Sequencing was performed on memory CD8+ T cells from PBMCs. Regarding subset: CD45RO+ cells pooled with CCR7-negative TemRA cells. For the CDR3, the DNA is TGTGCCAGCAGCACCGGGACAGGGGGCTACAATGAGCAGTTCTTC. It encodes CASSTGTGGYNEQFF.